Each of the 5 T cell receptor beta chains below was sequenced from the same sample in a study of blood T cell repertoires in COVID-19. This table comes from immunoSEQ multiplex PCR, and its TCRdb copy is limited to in-frame clones, with some not included. The table includes approximately 120,000 clones, 81% detected once. The material sequenced was peripheral blood. These receptors were taken from a woman between 50 and 59 years old with acute or convalescent COVID-19.

The chain has TRBV19 and TRBJ1-5; TRBD1 might be the D (5 bases). The CDR3 extends over 12 amino acids. Per the germline V gene, CDR1 is LNHDA and CDR2 is SQIVND (reference sequence). With 10 bases removed from V and 4 bases from J, the gap between germline ends came to 11 bases. The CDR3 sequence is CATRPGNQPQHF. The DNA for the CDR3 is TGTGCCACCCGGCCAGGGAATCAGCCCCAGCATTTT. Filled out from reference TRBV19 and TRBJ1-5, the complete variable domain reads DGGITQSPKYLFRKEGQNVTLSCEQNLNHDAMYWYRQDPGQGLRLIYYSQIVNDFQKGDIAEGYSVSREKKESFPLTVTSAQKNPTAFYLCATRPGNQPQHFGDGTRLSIL.

This sequence joins TRBV27 and TRBJ2-7; a possible D gene is TRBD2 (7 bases). CDR3 length: 14 amino acids. In germline, CDR1 is MNHEY, CDR2 SMNVEV (reference sequence). V lost 9 bases, J lost 2 bases, and 17 bases lay in between. CDR3 nucleotide sequence: TGTGCCAGTGGGGAGGGGGGTGCGACCTACGAGCAGTACTTC. It encodes CASGEGGATYEQYF.

The chain carries TRBV28 and TRBJ1-5, with TRBD1 as a possible D gene (5 bases). The V end lost 8 bases, the J end lost 7 bases, and 9 bases lay between the germline ends. The CDR3 sequence is 11 residues long. From germline, CDR1 is MDHEN and CDR2 SYDVKM. The CDR3 region has the DNA TGTGCCAGCGGGGGGAGACAGCCCCAGCATTTT. It codes for CASGGRQPQHF.

The rearrangement uses TRBV18 and TRBJ1-1; 11 bases align to TRBD1. The V and J ends lost 3 bases and 3 bases, in that order; junction bases with no gene match: 6. This CDR3 spans 16 amino acids. CDR1 and CDR2 from the germline V gene are KGHSH and LQKENI. The CDR3 nucleotides are TGTGCCAGCTCACCCTGGGACAGGGGGTCGGACACTGAAGCTTTCTTT. Translation: CASSPWDRGSDTEAFF. Combining the CDR3 with reference TRBV18 and TRBJ1-1 gives the whole variable domain NAGVMQNPRHLVRRRGQEARLRCSPMKGHSHVYWYRQLPEEGLKFMVYLQKENIIDESGMPKERFSAEFPKEGPSILRIQQVVRGDSAAYFCASSPWDRGSDTEAFFGQGTRLTVV.

Written as DNA, the CDR3 is TGTGCCAGCAGCTTAGCGATCAGAACTAATGAAAAACTGTTTTTT. The encoded protein is CASSLAIRTNEKLFF. The chain uses TRBV7-2 and TRBJ1-4; D not certain. Germline V lookup: CDR1 SGHTA, CDR2 FQGNSA. The CDR3 is 15 residues long. Trimming shortened V by 0 bases and J by 1 base, and 6 bases separated the two germline ends.